These 18 T cell receptor beta chains were sequenced from one sample in a study of blood T cell repertoires in COVID-19. Sequenced by immunoSEQ multiplex PCR; TCRdb stores in-frame clones only, minus some. Of about 78,000 clones listed, 84% were seen once; the top ten hold roughly 3.5%. The sequencing sample was made of peripheral blood. The receptor set was obtained from a man aged 50 to 60 with acute or convalescent COVID-19.

CDR3 sequence: CASSSGTGASYEQYF. In nucleotides, the CDR3 is TGTGCCAGTAGTTCCGGGACAGGGGCCTCCTACGAGCAGTACTTC. The chain couples TRBV19 to TRBJ2-7, with 10 bases lining up with TRBD1. V was clipped by 5 bases and J by 0 bases; unmatched bases: 4. CDR1 is LNHDA and CDR2 is SQIVND in the germline V gene (reference sequence). This CDR3 has 15 amino acids. Full variable domain (rest looked up from reference TRBV19 and TRBJ2-7): DGGITQSPKYLFRKEGQNVTLSCEQNLNHDAMYWYRQDPGQGLRLIYYSQIVNDFQKGDIAEGYSVSREKKESFPLTVTSAQKNPTAFYLCASSSGTGASYEQYFGPGTRLTVT.

The V and J genes are TRBV6-5 and TRBJ1-2; the match to TRBD1 covers 8 bases. From germline, CDR1 is MNHEY and CDR2 SVGAGI. This CDR3 has 15 residues. V shed 6 bases and J 4 bases; nucleotides not matched to a gene: 10. CDR3 amino acids: CASSYRSTGAYGYTF. CDR3 sequence (DNA): TGTGCCAGCAGCTACCGCTCGACAGGGGCCTATGGCTACACCTTC.

The chain recombines TRBV19 with TRBJ2-5, with TRBD2 matching over 12 bases. Losses at the gene ends were 4 bases for V and 2 bases for J; bases not matched to a gene: 2. This CDR3 is built from 15 residues. Germline CDR1 LNHDA, CDR2 SQIVND (reference sequence). The CDR3 protein is CASSTGLAGQETQYF. The CDR3, as DNA: TGTGCCAGTAGTACCGGACTAGCGGGGCAAGAGACCCAGTACTTC.

This sequence joins TRBV5-4 and TRBJ1-1, with D unresolved. Trimming pared 4 bases from V and 5 bases from J, leaving 12 bases between. The CDR3 sequence is 13 residues long. Germline assignment: CDR1 SGHNT and CDR2 YYREEE (reference sequence). The CDR3 spells CASSRPRGTEAFF. DNA of the CDR3: TGTGCCAGCAGCCGACCGCGGGGTACTGAAGCTTTCTTT.

The chain employs TRBV19 and TRBJ2-7; TRBD1 agrees at 7 bases. The CDR3 is 14 amino acids. V lost 1 base, J lost 5 bases, and 5 bases stayed unmatched. The germline V gene has CDR1 LNHDA and CDR2 SQIVND (reference sequence). The CDR3: CASSIGQGVNEQYF. The CDR3 region has the DNA TGTGCCAGTAGTATAGGGCAGGGGGTCAACGAGCAGTACTTC.

The chain joins TRBV7-8 to TRBJ1-2, with 9 nucleotides matching TRBD1. With 4 bases clipped from V and 4 bases from J, the junction kept 7 bases outside the gene matches. The CDR3 sequence is 15 residues long. The V gene's germline CDR1 is SGHVS and CDR2 FQNEAQ. CDR3 in DNA: TGTGCCAGCAGCTCCCAGGGACAGGGTAGCTATGGCTACACCTTC. Protein: CASSSQGQGSYGYTF.

The chain employs TRBV6-5 and TRBJ2-1; D is possibly TRBD1 (5 bases). The CDR3 is 14 residues long. The V end lost 2 bases, the J end lost 9 bases, and 14 bases lay between the germline ends. Germline-derived CDR1 and CDR2 are MNHEY and SVGAGI. The CDR3 nucleotides read TGTGCCAGCAGTTACACCTTAGGGGTGGGTGAGCAGTTCTTC. Its protein product is CASSYTLGVGEQFF.

This clone was counted a single time. This rearrangement joins TRBV28 to TRBJ1-2; 7 bases line up with TRBD1. The V segment lost 3 bases and the J segment 1 base; nucleotides outside the gene matches: 5. Germline V lookup: CDR1 MDHEN, CDR2 SYDVKM. The CDR3 totals 15 residues. CDR3 in amino acids: CASSFTGVHNYGYTF. The CDR3 DNA sequence: TGTGCCAGCAGTTTCACAGGGGTCCATAACTATGGCTACACCTTC.

This sequence joins TRBV19 and TRBJ2-1, with TRBD2 matching 13 bases. Germline CDR1 reads LNHDA; CDR2 reads SQIVND (reference sequence). Germline trimming cut 4 bases from V and 1 base from J; bases unmatched to any gene: 4. This CDR3 is 17 amino acids long. The CDR3 DNA is TGTGCCAGTAGTAATGGGACTAGCGGGACGTCCTACAATGAGCAGTTCTTC. Translated, it gives CASSNGTSGTSYNEQFF. The variable domain in full, with the rest retrieved from reference TRBV19 and TRBJ2-1, is DGGITQSPKYLFRKEGQNVTLSCEQNLNHDAMYWYRQDPGQGLRLIYYSQIVNDFQKGDIAEGYSVSREKKESFPLTVTSAQKNPTAFYLCASSNGTSGTSYNEQFFGPGTRLTVL.

This chain joins TRBV30 and TRBJ2-2, with D unclear. This CDR3 comprises 17 residues. The V and J ends lost 1 base and 4 bases respectively, with 19 bases between them. Germline CDR1 GTSNPN, CDR2 SVGIG (reference sequence). CDR3 in DNA: TGTGCCTGGAGTGACCTTGAATTGAGAAAAGCCACCGGGGAGCTGTTTTTT. Translated: CAWSDLELRKATGELFF.

The chain combines TRBV5-1 with TRBJ1-2; D unclear. The CDR3 spans 13 residues. Germline V gene lookup returns CDR1 SGHRS and CDR2 YFSETQ. Trimming removed 4 bases from V and 8 bases from J, with 15 bases in between. The CDR3 DNA is TGCGCCAGCAGCCAGGAGGGCCAAAGCGGCTACACCTTC. Translating it yields CASSQEGQSGYTF.

The chain recombines TRBV27 with TRBJ1-1; perhaps TRBD1 as D (6 bases). CDR1 and CDR2 (germline): MNHEY, SMNVEV (reference sequence). This CDR3 contains 15 residues. Trimming took 5 bases from V and 0 from J, leaving 13 bases between them. Here the CDR3 reads CASSAIQGMNTEAFF. As DNA, the CDR3 is TGTGCCAGCAGTGCTATCCAGGGGATGAACACTGAAGCTTTCTTT.

This sequence joins TRBV12-3 or TRBV12-4 and TRBJ1-2; a possible D gene is TRBD1 (6 bases). The length of the CDR3 is 13 residues. V dropped 8 bases and J dropped 2 bases, with 12 bases sitting between them. CDR3 nucleotides: TGTGCCAGCGGTTATGGACAGAACTATGGCTACACCTTC. It encodes CASGYGQNYGYTF.

The V call is TRBV6-5, the J call TRBJ2-1; D may be TRBD2 (6 bases). CDR1 is MNHEY, CDR2 SVGAGI, per germline. V was clipped by 5 bases and J by 5 bases, with 13 bases between them. The CDR3 has 14 residues. CDR3 sequence reads: CASSPPGLDNEQFF. The DNA for the CDR3 is TGTGCCAGCAGTCCCCCGGGACTCGACAATGAGCAGTTCTTC.

This clone has a handful of counts. This chain links TRBV5-1 with TRBJ1-2; no clear D. The CDR3 length is 13 residues. From germline, CDR1 is SGHRS and CDR2 YFSETQ. V was trimmed by 0 bases and J by 1 base, leaving 4 bases between them. The CDR3 sequence is CASSLDSNYGYTF. As DNA, the CDR3 is TGCGCCAGCAGCTTGGACAGTAACTATGGCTACACCTTC. The whole variable domain, filled in from reference TRBV5-1 and TRBJ1-2, reads KAGVTQTPRYLIKTRGQQVTLSCSPISGHRSVSWYQQTPGQGLQFLFEYFSETQRNKGNFPGRFSGRQFSNSRSEMNVSTLELGDSALYLCASSLDSNYGYTFGSGTRLTVV.

CDR3 nucleotides: TGTGCCAGTACCCAAGTGGGGGCCCTAGCTAACTATGGCTACACCTTC. Translation: CASTQVGALANYGYTF. The chain is built from TRBV19 and TRBJ1-2; TRBD1 might be the D (6 bases). The ends were cut back, 7 bases at V and 0 bases at J, with 18 bases in the middle. Germline V gene sequence: CDR1 LNHDA, CDR2 SQIVND (reference sequence). CDR3 length equals 16 residues.

The chain couples TRBV7-9 to TRBJ1-2; 8 bases line up with TRBD1. Trimming took 4 bases from V and 8 from J; bases not matched to a gene: 12. The CDR3 runs 15 residues. Germline V gene sequence: CDR1 SEHNR, CDR2 FQNEAQ (reference sequence). CDR3 coding DNA: TGTGCCAGCAGCTCCTCGGACAGGGTCCCCCGAGGCTACACCTTC. Amino acid sequence: CASSSSDRVPRGYTF. The whole variable domain, remainder taken from reference TRBV7-9 and TRBJ1-2, is DTGVSQNPRHKITKRGQNVTFRCDPISEHNRLYWYRQTLGQGPEFLTYFQNEAQLEKSRLLSDRFSAERPKGSFSTLEIQRTEQGDSAMYLCASSSSDRVPRGYTFGSGTRLTVV.

The J gene is TRBJ1-5, the V gene TRBV30; 9 bases match TRBD1. The CDR3 length is 15 residues. J lost 4 bases, V lost 3 bases, and 7 bases had no gene match. Germline CDR1 reads GTSNPN; CDR2 reads SVGIG (reference sequence). The CDR3 nucleotides read TGTGCCTGGAGCGCAACAGGGGGCTTGAATCAGCCCCAGCATTTT. This codes for CAWSATGGLNQPQHF.